The T cell receptor beta chain described here comes from a study of shared clonotypes between healthy human individuals (dated by TCRdb to about 2020). Notes on the research overall: A few men and a couple of women, aged 18 to 49 years, made up the cohort. For each donor, CD4 naive and CD4 memory were each given three plates, CD8 naive was given two plates, and CD8 memory was given one plate. To estimate repertoire size and how much clonotype sharing occurs between individuals, the study deeply sequenced the blood TCR repertoires of a handful of healthy adults. Libraries were prepared and TCR repertoires were sequenced by different laboratories using diverse techniques, in order to increase sequencing depth and limit assay-specific biases. Leukapheresis yielded between about 0.94 and 9 billion PBMCs per donor.

CD8 naive samples were obtained by positive selection for CCR7 among CD45RO-negative cells, yielding a CD45RA+CCR7+ population from which TemRA cells were excluded. The donors were healthy, HIV-negative adults who had no recently reported acute infections or vaccinations. Every donor was a Caucasian adult living in Nashville, Tennessee, USA. Blood was obtained by leukapheresis, after which PBMCs were separated by Ficoll-Histopaque density gradient centrifugation and cryopreserved in liquid nitrogen vapor phase. Analytical flow cytometry was used to check the purity and quantity of each magnetically sorted T cell population. Genomic DNA was isolated from every sorted fraction and measured by UV absorbance on a Nanodrop 2000c. The CDR3 contains 17 residues, cysteine and phenylalanine counted. Kept here is only the CDR3 DNA, which spans 51 bases and is read in frame from base 1. The junction shows trimming of 4 bases on V and 3 bases on J, and the gene matches do not reach 13 bases of it. The germline V gene encodes CDR1 PRHDT and CDR2 FYEKMQ (reference sequence).

Beyond this particular receptor, the publication reports: Incomplete sequencing was indicated by rarefaction of sorted-subset datasets, despite the large sequencing depth. Because the study included only a small number of donors, the genetic and exposure-history diversity represented was limited. About 5% of naive CD4, 3.5% of naive CD8, roughly 2.5% of memory CD4, and over 0.35% of memory CD8 clonotypes were shared across a handful of donors. Pairwise subsampling indicated that sequencing depth was expected to affect the degree of clonotype sharing among donors. Sampling was restricted to blood, and TCR repertoires in tissues likely differ from the TCR repertoires found in blood. Higher generation probabilities were observed for clonotypes shared by all four sorted-subset donors than for non-shared clonotypes. Estimated clonotype richness was generally larger for naive than for memory subsets.

As for this clone: The antigen this receptor binds is unknown. The record has no base qualities; no much larger clone is one base away.

Using the deep immunoSEQ assay, TCR CDR3 regions were amplified from genomic DNA by multiplex PCR. Extracted genomic DNA from each cell subset was distributed evenly across all wells of several immunoSEQ 96-well plates, and each plate was treated as a replicate. For sorted subsets, each replicate PCR was loaded with about 0.2 ug genomic DNA, equivalent to about 33,000 T cell genomes. Purified libraries were measured with a Qubit 3.0 fluorometer, size-checked on a Bioanalyzer 2100, and measured again with the KAPA Library Quantification kit. Each immunoSEQ 96-well plate was sequenced on its own single-read 150-cycle Illumina NextSeq 550 flow cell. The authors' pipeline ran thus. Because the immunoSEQ output included only junctional sequences and no quality scores, the filtering could not be the same as the filtering used for full-length reads. Sequences were annotated with PyIR, a Python wrapper for IgBLAST v1.9, and V/J genes and CDR3 were assigned using IMGT germline references. Reads were removed for weak V/J assignments (E-value above 1e-6), missing CDR3, stop codons, out-of-frame junctions, or ambiguous translated residues. V3J clonotypes were defined as sequences sharing an identical inferred V gene, J gene, and CDR3 amino acid sequence. Percentage overlap between repertoires was computed as shared unique clonotypes divided by the size of the smaller repertoire. Richness of each repertoire was evaluated using RTK rarefaction, the Chao1 estimator, and Recon v2.1 estimates of unobserved clonotypes. OLGA was used to compute generation probabilities for all TCRbeta clonotypes that the gDNA method yielded from a few donors. Imported from immuneACCESS, the table was reduced by TCRdb to in-frame sequences with V and J called. These copies leave out some clones; in studies compared against another copy, an unresolved V gene accounts for under half, and the cause of the remainder is not known. The DNA gave D and trimming, while V, J and clone size come from that table. Across this sample there are about 650,000 clones, with 95% to 96% seen only once. In total, the top ten clones hold around 0.097% of the sample.

The specimen was naive CD8+ T cells sorted from blood. According to the study, the label for this sample's cell subset or site signals: CD45RA+CCR7+. The source is a woman aged 25 to 39 in good health. The V and J genes are TRBV13 and TRBJ1-2; a stretch of 8 junction bases matches TRBD1. The CDR3 here reads CASSSSYGDRLDYGYTF. The DNA reads TGTGCCAGCAGCTCCTCTTATGGGGACAGGTTAGACTATGGCTACACCTTC.